The count of the clone carrying this T cell receptor (beta chain) is one. The data originate from a study of shared clonotypes between healthy human individuals. V lost 5 bases and J 14 bases, leaving 14 bases between the germline ends. CDR3 size: 11 residues. Germline V lookup: CDR1 SGHAT, CDR2 FQNNGV. The data were produced by immunoSEQ multiplex PCR, yet TCRdb's version contains in-frame clones alone and is incomplete. The data show roughly 2.2 million clones, over 90% seen once. Sample: naive CD4+ T cells from PBMCs. Regarding subset: CD45RA+ positively selected. The chain combines TRBV11-2 with TRBJ2-3, with a tentative D call TRBD2 (6 bases). The clonotype originates from a man aged 18 to 35 in good health. Some clones in this sample may be carry-over from other donors' samples. The CDR3 is CASSPGEGGYF. CDR3 coding DNA: TGTGCCAGCAGCCCTGGAGAGGGAGGGTATTTT.